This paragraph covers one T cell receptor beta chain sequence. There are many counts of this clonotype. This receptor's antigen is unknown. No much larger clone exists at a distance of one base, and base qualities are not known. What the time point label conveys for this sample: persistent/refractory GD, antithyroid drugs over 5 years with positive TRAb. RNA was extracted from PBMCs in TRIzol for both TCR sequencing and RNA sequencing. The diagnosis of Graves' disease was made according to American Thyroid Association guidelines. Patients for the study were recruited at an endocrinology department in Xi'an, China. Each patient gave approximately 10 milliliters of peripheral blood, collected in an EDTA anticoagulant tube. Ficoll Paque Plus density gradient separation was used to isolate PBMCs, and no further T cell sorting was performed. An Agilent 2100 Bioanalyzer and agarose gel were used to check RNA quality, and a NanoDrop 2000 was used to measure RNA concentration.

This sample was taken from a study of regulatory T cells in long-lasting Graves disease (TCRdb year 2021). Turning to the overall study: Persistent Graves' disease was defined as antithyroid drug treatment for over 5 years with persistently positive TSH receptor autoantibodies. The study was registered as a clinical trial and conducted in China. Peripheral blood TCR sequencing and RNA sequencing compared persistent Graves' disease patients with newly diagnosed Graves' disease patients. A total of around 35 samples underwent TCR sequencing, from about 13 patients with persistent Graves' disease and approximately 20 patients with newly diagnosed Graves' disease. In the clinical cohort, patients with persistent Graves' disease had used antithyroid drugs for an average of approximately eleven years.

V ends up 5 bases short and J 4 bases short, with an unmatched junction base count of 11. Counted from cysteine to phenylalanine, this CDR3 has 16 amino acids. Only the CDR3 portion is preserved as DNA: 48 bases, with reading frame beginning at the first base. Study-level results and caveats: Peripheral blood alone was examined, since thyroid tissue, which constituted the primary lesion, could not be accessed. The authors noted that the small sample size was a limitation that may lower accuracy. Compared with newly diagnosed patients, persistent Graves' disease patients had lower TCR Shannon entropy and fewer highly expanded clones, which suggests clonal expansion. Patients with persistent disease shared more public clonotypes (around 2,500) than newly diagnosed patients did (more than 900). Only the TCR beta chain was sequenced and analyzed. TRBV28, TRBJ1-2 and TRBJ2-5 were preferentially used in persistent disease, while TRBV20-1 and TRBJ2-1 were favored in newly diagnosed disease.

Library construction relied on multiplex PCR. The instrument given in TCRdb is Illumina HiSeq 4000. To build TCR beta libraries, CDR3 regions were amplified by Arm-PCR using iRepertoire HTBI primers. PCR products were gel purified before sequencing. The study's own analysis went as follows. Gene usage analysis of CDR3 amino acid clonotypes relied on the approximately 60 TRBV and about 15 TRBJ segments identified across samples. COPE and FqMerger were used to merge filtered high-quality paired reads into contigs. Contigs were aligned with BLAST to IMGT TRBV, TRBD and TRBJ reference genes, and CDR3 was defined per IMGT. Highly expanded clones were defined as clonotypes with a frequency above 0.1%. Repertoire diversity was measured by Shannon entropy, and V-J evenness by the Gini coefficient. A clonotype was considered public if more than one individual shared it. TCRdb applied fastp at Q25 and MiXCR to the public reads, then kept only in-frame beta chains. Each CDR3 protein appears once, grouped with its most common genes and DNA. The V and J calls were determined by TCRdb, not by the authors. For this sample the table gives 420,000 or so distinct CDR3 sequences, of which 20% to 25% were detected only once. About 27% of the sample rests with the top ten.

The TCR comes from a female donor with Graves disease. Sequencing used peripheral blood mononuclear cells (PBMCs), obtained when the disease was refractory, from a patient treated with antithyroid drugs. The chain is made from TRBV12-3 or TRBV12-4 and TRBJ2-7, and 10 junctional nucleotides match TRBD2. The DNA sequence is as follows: TGTGCCAGCAGTCCTCCCCTAAGTAGCGGGAGGTACGAGCAGTACTTC. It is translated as CASSPPLSSGRYEQYF.